The 14 T cell receptor beta chains presented below share a single source sample, sequenced in a study of resident and recirculating memory T cells in vitiligo. The protocol was immunoSEQ multiplex PCR, while the TCRdb copy is restricted to in-frame clones and leaves out a portion. The sample has some 70,000 clones; 90% to 95% are singletons. Input material: blood. Receptor source: a male donor with vitiligo.

This sequence joins TRBV5-6 and TRBJ1-1, with 8 bases fitting TRBD1. V lost 4 bases to trimming and J lost 8 bases; unmatched junction nucleotides: 7. Germline V gene sequence: CDR1 SGHDT, CDR2 YYEEEE. The CDR3 totals 13 residues. The CDR3: CASSVGTGSEAFF. The CDR3 nucleotides read TGTGCCAGCAGCGTTGGGACAGGCTCAGAAGCTTTCTTT.

V is TRBV6-5 and J is TRBJ2-3, with 9 bases identical to TRBD2. Germline lookup yields CDR1 MNHEY and CDR2 SVGAGI. V lost 4 bases to trimming and J lost 6 bases; unmatched junction nucleotides: 11. This CDR3 contains 16 residues. In DNA form, the CDR3 reads TGTGCCAGCAGTTTACTTGCGGGGGGGGTCCAGGATACGCAGTATTTT. It codes for CASSLLAGGVQDTQYF.

J is TRBJ1-6 and V is TRBV7-9; 8 bases align to TRBD1. Losses at the gene ends were 4 bases for V and 7 bases for J; bases not matched to a gene: 9. Germline V CDR1 and CDR2: SEHNR, FQNEAQ (reference sequence). The CDR3 has 16 residues. The CDR3 nucleotides are TGTGCCAGCAGCTATCAGGGGGCTGCGGAAAATTCACCCCTCCACTTT. As protein: CASSYQGAAENSPLHF.

This chain uses TRBV5-1 with TRBJ2-7; D not certain. V lost 0 bases to trimming and J lost 3 bases, with 7 bases between them. The germline gives CDR1 SGHRS, CDR2 YFSETQ. The CDR3 covers 13 residues. CDR3 in DNA: TGCGCCAGCAGCTTGGATGCAGACTACGAGCAGTACTTC. Its translation is CASSLDADYEQYF.

In this sample, this clone turned up a few times. V is TRBV28 and J is TRBJ1-3, with 7 nucleotides matching TRBD1. The germline gives CDR1 MDHEN, CDR2 SYDVKM. This CDR3 comprises 14 residues. Germline trimming cut 9 bases from V and 1 base from J; bases unmatched to any gene: 6. CDR3 protein: CASESRGSGNTIYF. CDR3 in DNA: TGTGCCAGTGAATCCAGGGGGTCTGGAAACACCATATATTTT.

The CDR3, as DNA: TGTGCCAGCAGTCGGACTTCTCAAGAGACCCAGTACTTC. This codes for CASSRTSQETQYF. The gene calls are TRBV28 and TRBJ2-5, with a weak D call TRBD2 (5 bases). Germline V gene data show CDR1 as MDHEN and CDR2 as SYDVKM. Trimming removed 5 bases from V and 2 bases from J, with 9 bases in between. This CDR3 has 13 residues.

The chain carries TRBV4-3 and TRBJ2-4; D perhaps matches TRBD2 (5 bases). CDR3 length: 15 amino acids. V was trimmed by 1 base and J by 6 bases, leaving 13 bases between them. Germline V gene lookup returns CDR1 LGHNA and CDR2 YSLEER. CDR3 nucleotides: TGCGCCAGCAGCCAAGGGGCCGGAGAGGGAAACATTCAGTACTTC. Amino acids: CASSQGAGEGNIQYF.

This rearrangement joins TRBV6-1 to TRBJ1-5; 8 positions match TRBD1. Germline trimming cut 4 bases from V and 3 bases from J; bases unmatched to any gene: 11. The V gene's germline CDR1 is MNHNS and CDR2 SASEGT. The CDR3 is made up of 17 amino acids. This CDR3 is CASSGRQGARYNQPQHF. The CDR3 bases are TGTGCCAGCAGTGGACGGCAGGGGGCGAGATACAATCAGCCCCAGCATTTT.

This clone was observed a handful of times. The chain links TRBV6-5 to TRBJ1-5; 7 bases fit TRBD1. V shed 6 bases and J 6 bases; nucleotides not matched to a gene: 8. The length of the CDR3 is 14 residues. From germline, CDR1 is MNHEY and CDR2 SVGAGI. CDR3 sequence reads: CASRHRDRSQPQHF. The CDR3 DNA reads as TGTGCCAGCAGACACCGGGACAGAAGTCAGCCCCAGCATTTT.

The chain employs TRBV9 and TRBJ2-6; TRBD2 aligns across 7 bases. With 0 bases clipped from V and 2 bases from J, the junction kept 2 bases outside the gene matches. The CDR3 sequence is 16 residues long. The germline gives CDR1 SGDLS, CDR2 YYNGEE. The CDR3 DNA is TGTGCCAGCAGCGTAGTCGGGGGGACTGGGGCCAACGTCCTGACTTTC. This codes for CASSVVGGTGANVLTF.

The chain uses TRBV4-2 and TRBJ2-7, with TRBD2 as a possible D gene (5 bases). V dropped 0 bases and J dropped 3 bases, with 6 bases sitting between them. The germline gives CDR1 LGHNA, CDR2 YNFKEQ. The CDR3 spans 13 residues. Written as DNA, the CDR3 is TGTGCCAGCAGCCAAGAAGGAGGCTACGAGCAGTACTTC. Amino acid sequence: CASSQEGGYEQYF.

The chain carries TRBV29-1 and TRBJ1-1, with D perhaps matching TRBD1 (5 bases). The V end lost 7 bases, the J end lost 0 bases, and 12 bases lay between the germline ends. The CDR3 runs to 13 residues. Germline CDR1 and CDR2: SQVTM and ANQGSEA. The CDR3 nucleotides read TGCAGCGCTGTCGGACAAGTGAACACTGAAGCTTTCTTT. Encoded protein: CSAVGQVNTEAFF.

This sequence joins TRBV19 and TRBJ1-5, with 7 bases fitting TRBD1. Germline V gene data show CDR1 as LNHDA and CDR2 as SQIVND (reference sequence). CDR3 length: 14 amino acids. Losses at the gene ends were 5 bases for V and 2 bases for J; bases not matched to a gene: 3. The CDR3 nucleotides are TGTGCCAGTAGTTGGGGGACAGGCAATCAGCCCCAGCATTTT. Its translation: CASSWGTGNQPQHF.

This chain joins TRBV9 and TRBJ2-5, with TRBD2 matching over 12 bases. The DNA end is a closer match to TRBJ2-7, so the J assignment may be wrong. The CDR3 extends over 16 amino acids. Germline assignment: CDR1 SGDLS and CDR2 YYNGEE. CDR3 bases: TGTGCCAGCAGCGTTTCTAGCGGGGGGGCACCCTACGAGCAGTACTTC. It yields the protein CASSVSSGGAPYEQYF.